These 20 T cell receptor beta chains originate from one sample sequenced in a study of T-cell memory formation after mild COVID-19. TCRdb ran MiXCR on the 5' RACE reads and lists one entry per CDR3 protein. This sample has around 33,000 distinct CDR3 sequences, with 21% found just once. Source material: PBMCs or a T cell subset sorted from them (not recorded which). These receptors were collected from an adult who had mild COVID-19 (a few samples of this study predate the infection). Cell type and time point are not known.

This chain uses TRBV7-6 with TRBJ2-1; D is perhaps TRBD2 (6 bases). This CDR3 has 15 residues. With 5 bases removed from V and 3 bases from J, the gap between germline ends came to 14 bases. Germline lookup yields CDR1 SGHVS and CDR2 FNYEAQ. CDR3 residues: CASSATGVYYNEQFF. In nucleotides, the CDR3 is TGTGCCAGCAGCGCGACGGGAGTTTACTACAATGAGCAGTTCTTC.

The V and J genes are TRBV13 and TRBJ2-7; TRBD1 is a possible D gene (5 bases). Germline V gene sequence: CDR1 PRHDT, CDR2 FYEKMQ (reference sequence). With 5 bases removed from V and 1 base from J, the gap between germline ends came to 9 bases. The CDR3 extends over 13 amino acids. Here the CDR3 DNA reads TGTGCCAGCAGCCCGCACAGGTCCTACGAGCAGTACTTC. Translated: CASSPHRSYEQYF.

The table lists this clonotype with many counts. This chain uses TRBV7-3 with TRBJ2-1; 9 bases line up with TRBD1. Trimming took 5 bases from V and 6 from J; bases not matched to a gene: 11. The CDR3 spans 16 residues. Per germline, CDR1 SGHTA and CDR2 FQGTGA. Written as DNA, the CDR3 is TGTGCCAGCAGCCCTAGAGGGACAGGGAAGTCCAATGAGCAGTTCTTC. Translating gives CASSPRGTGKSNEQFF.

The V gene is TRBV5-1, the J gene TRBJ1-1, with D unclear. V lost 1 base and J lost 0, with 7 bases in between. This CDR3 region has 14 residues. In germline, CDR1 is SGHRS, CDR2 YFSETQ. This chain's CDR3 is CASSLSRVNTEAFF. CDR3 in DNA: TGCGCCAGCAGCTTGAGTCGGGTGAACACTGAAGCTTTCTTT.

The rearrangement joins TRBV6-2 or TRBV6-3 to TRBJ2-4, with D maybe TRBD1 (6 bases). This CDR3 contains 12 residues. Trimming removed 2 bases at V and 14 bases at J, with 13 bases between. Germline V CDR1 and CDR2: MNHEY, SVGEGT. CDR3 bases: TGTGCCAGCAGTTACGGCCCGGACAGAGAGTACTTC. Protein sequence: CASSYGPDREYF.

Ten or more counts support this clonotype. This sequence joins TRBV7-2 and TRBJ1-1, with D possibly being TRBD1 (5 bases). Germline V lookup: CDR1 SGHTA, CDR2 FQGNSA. This CDR3 region has 14 residues. The V gene lost 6 bases and the J gene lost 1 base, with 12 bases spanning the gap. Written as DNA, the CDR3 is TGTGCCAGCAGTAGACAGTTTGGGAACACTGAAGCTTTCTTT. Translation: CASSRQFGNTEAFF.

The V call is TRBV12-3 or TRBV12-4, the J call TRBJ1-1, with 9 bases that match TRBD1. Losses at the gene ends were 3 bases for V and 2 bases for J; bases not matched to a gene: 4. This CDR3 spans 15 amino acids. CDR3 in DNA: TGTGCCAGCAGTTTCTGGGACAGGGTCAACACTGAAGCTTTCTTT. Translation gives CASSFWDRVNTEAFF.

This chain connects TRBV20-1 to TRBJ1-2; D gene unclear. CDR1 is DFQATT and CDR2 is SNEGSKA in the germline V gene (reference sequence). The CDR3 is 13 residues long. The V end was cut by 0 bases, the J end by 0 bases, with 5 bases between. CDR3 protein: CSARDSSNYGYTF. CDR3 DNA sequence: TGCAGTGCTAGAGATTCTTCTAACTATGGCTACACCTTC.

The V gene is TRBV5-4, the J gene TRBJ2-7; TRBD1 agrees at 8 bases. This CDR3 is 14 amino acids long. The V segment lost 4 bases and the J segment 3 bases; nucleotides outside the gene matches: 6. CDR1 is SGHNT and CDR2 is YYREEE in the germline V gene (reference sequence). CDR3 sequence reads: CASSPGTGGYEQYF. Here the CDR3 DNA reads TGTGCCAGCAGCCCGGGGACAGGTGGCTACGAGCAGTACTTC.

This clonotype showed up many times. The CDR3 here is CASSQGLAGAYNEQFF. For the CDR3, the DNA is TGTGCCAGCAGCCAAGGACTAGCGGGGGCCTACAATGAGCAGTTCTTC. V usage is TRBV7-3 and J usage is TRBJ2-1, with TRBD2 identical over 13 bases. The CDR3 is 16 residues long. The V segment lost 5 bases and the J segment 2 bases; nucleotides outside the gene matches: 3. Germline values: CDR1 SGHTA, CDR2 FQGTGA.

The V and J genes are TRBV6-2 or TRBV6-3 and TRBJ1-1; 10 bases agree with TRBD1. The germline V gene encodes CDR1 MNHEY and CDR2 SVGEGT. V lost 2 bases to trimming and J lost 3 bases; unmatched junction nucleotides: 6. The CDR3 is 16 residues long. The CDR3 bases are TGTGCCAGCAGTTACGCTCCGGGACAGGGGTACACTGAAGCTTTCTTT. Protein product: CASSYAPGQGYTEAFF.

This clonotype was counted a few times. This rearrangement joins TRBV11-2 to TRBJ2-7; TRBD1 is a possible D gene (6 bases). Germline V lookup: CDR1 SGHAT, CDR2 FQNNGV. CDR3 length: 14 residues. V was shortened by 1 base and J by 5 bases, with 12 bases between the two germline ends. The CDR3 region has the DNA TGTGCCAGCAGCTTAGGTGTACAGGGAAACGAGCAGTACTTC. It is translated as CASSLGVQGNEQYF.

This clonotype was seen repeatedly, ten times or more. The V call is TRBV10-3, the J call TRBJ1-1; D may be TRBD1 (6 bases). V lost 4 bases, J lost 1 base, and 7 bases lay in between. This CDR3 comprises 13 residues. Germline-derived CDR1 and CDR2 are ENHRY and SYGVKD. The CDR3 DNA sequence: TGTGCCATCAGTGCGGACAGGAACACTGAAGCTTTCTTT. Residues: CAISADRNTEAFF.

This chain links TRBV2 with TRBJ2-7, with D possibly TRBD2 on 6 matching bases. The CDR3 length is 16 residues. V lost 7 bases to trimming and J lost 1 base, with 20 bases between them. Germline assignment: CDR1 SNHLY and CDR2 FYNNEI. This CDR3 reads CASTERPGTSSYEQYF. The DNA of the CDR3 is TGTGCCAGCACCGAAAGGCCCGGGACTTCTTCCTACGAGCAGTACTTC.

This clonotype was observed many times. This chain connects TRBV18 to TRBJ2-1; D unresolved. Per germline, CDR1 KGHSH and CDR2 LQKENI. The CDR3 covers 12 residues. The V and J ends lost 3 bases and 7 bases respectively, with 7 bases between them. CDR3 sequence: CASSPGLNEQFF. The CDR3 DNA is TGTGCCAGCTCACCTGGGCTAAATGAGCAGTTCTTC.

In its sample, this clonotype was seen a few times. J is TRBJ1-4 and V is TRBV5-5; D is undetermined. The CDR3 runs to 15 residues. The ends were cut back, 3 bases at V and 7 bases at J, with 16 bases in the middle. Germline CDR1 reads SGHKS; CDR2 reads YYEKEE (reference sequence). In DNA form, the CDR3 reads TGTGCCAGCAGCTCATGGATTCGATCGGGTGAAAAACTGTTTTTT. Protein sequence: CASSSWIRSGEKLFF.

This clonotype showed up many times. As DNA, the CDR3 is TGTGCCAGCAGTGAAGAGGGGACTAACACAGATACGCAGTATTTT. It specifies CASSEEGTNTDTQYF. This chain joins TRBV2 and TRBJ2-3, with 7 bases identical to TRBD2. Germline V gives CDR1 SNHLY, CDR2 FYNNEI. The CDR3 length is 15 residues. Trimming took 1 base from V and 2 from J; bases not matched to a gene: 3.

This clonotype is labeled medium-sized. The chain carries TRBV12-3 or TRBV12-4 and TRBJ2-1; 14 nucleotides agree with TRBD2. CDR3 length: 14 amino acids. Germline trimming cut 10 bases from V and 6 bases from J; bases unmatched to any gene: 5. The chain's CDR3 is CANGLAGGGNEQFF. The CDR3 region has the DNA TGTGCCAACGGACTAGCGGGAGGCGGCAATGAGCAGTTCTTC.

This clonotype appeared many times. The chain recombines TRBV12-3 or TRBV12-4 with TRBJ1-5; 7 bases line up with TRBD1. CDR3 length equals 14 residues. The V segment lost 5 bases and the J segment 6 bases; nucleotides outside the gene matches: 7. CDR3 bases: TGTGCCAGCAGTCGTGACAGGGCGGGTCAGCCCCAGCATTTT. Protein product: CASSRDRAGQPQHF.

In this sample, this clonotype is medium-sized. V and J are TRBV5-1 and TRBJ2-1; 7 nucleotides match TRBD1. Germline CDR1 reads SGHRS; CDR2 reads YFSETQ. V was clipped by 4 bases and J by 1 base; unmatched bases: 14. The CDR3 runs 18 residues. The CDR3 loop is CASSPIPRQGRSYNEQFF. CDR3 DNA: TGCGCCAGCAGCCCAATCCCCCGACAGGGAAGGTCCTACAATGAGCAGTTCTTC.